The following is a T cell receptor beta chain sequence with its context. V was pared by 3 bases and J by 0 bases, with 2 bases of the junction left unmatched. Germline V gives CDR1 SGHAT, CDR2 FQNNGV. This CDR3 is 16 amino acids long. The data stem from a study of blood T cell repertoires in COVID-19. Study background: Material from acute and convalescent COVID-19 was sourced from the United States, Italy and Spain.

The assay was immunoSEQ multiplex PCR, and TCRdb's table has in-frame clones only and misses some. The table lists roughly 140,000 clones, approximately 79% of them singletons. Recovered participants had two consecutive negative NP/OP PCR tests, healthcare professional clearance, or symptom resolution. This clonotype was obtained from a man aged 45-60 years who had recovered from COVID-19. The genes are TRBV11-2 and TRBJ2-3; 11 nucleotides match TRBD2. Sequencing was carried out using PBMCs or T cells enriched from blood (not recorded which). CDR3 DNA: TGTGCCAGCAGCTTCTTAGCGGGGGGGAGCACAGATACGCAGTATTTT. Translating gives CASSFLAGGSTDTQYF.